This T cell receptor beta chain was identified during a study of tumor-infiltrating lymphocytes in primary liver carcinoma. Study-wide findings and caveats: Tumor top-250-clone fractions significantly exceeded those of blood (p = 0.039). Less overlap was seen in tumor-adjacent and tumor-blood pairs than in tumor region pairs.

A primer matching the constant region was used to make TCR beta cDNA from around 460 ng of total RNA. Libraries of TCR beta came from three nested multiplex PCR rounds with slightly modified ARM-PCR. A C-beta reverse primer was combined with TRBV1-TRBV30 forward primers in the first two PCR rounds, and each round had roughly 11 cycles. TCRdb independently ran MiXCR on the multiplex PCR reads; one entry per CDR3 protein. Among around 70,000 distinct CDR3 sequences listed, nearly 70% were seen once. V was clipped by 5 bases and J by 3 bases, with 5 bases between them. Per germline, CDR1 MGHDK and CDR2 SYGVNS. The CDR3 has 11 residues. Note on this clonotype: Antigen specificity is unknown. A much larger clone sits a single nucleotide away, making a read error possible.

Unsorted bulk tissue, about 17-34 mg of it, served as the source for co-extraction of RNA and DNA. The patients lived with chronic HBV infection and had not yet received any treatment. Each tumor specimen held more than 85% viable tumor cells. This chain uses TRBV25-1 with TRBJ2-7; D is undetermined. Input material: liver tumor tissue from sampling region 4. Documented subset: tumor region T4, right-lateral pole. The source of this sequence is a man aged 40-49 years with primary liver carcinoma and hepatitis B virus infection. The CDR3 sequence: CASSFGYEQYV. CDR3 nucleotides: TGTGCCAGCAGTTTCGGCTACGAGCAGTACGTC.